This T cell receptor (beta chain) was recorded in a study of OX40 agonist ivuxolimab in advanced cancers. Germline V gene sequence: CDR1 MGHRA, CDR2 YSYEKL. Trimming stripped 4 bases from V and 7 bases from J, with 16 bases between. The CDR3 consists of 15 residues. The table came from immunoSEQ multiplex PCR; TCRdb's copy has only in-frame clones and leaves some out. The data hold tens of thousands of clones, with 70% to 90% observed a single time. The sequenced sample was CD4+ or CD8+ T cells sorted from blood, obtained in a trial of the OX40 agonist ivuxolimab. The chain couples TRBV4-1 to TRBJ1-4; no reliable D call. The TCR sequence derives from an adult with an advanced solid tumor such as melanoma, head and neck, liver or kidney cancer. This chain's CDR3 is CASSPAWQASEKLFF. In DNA form, the CDR3 reads TGCGCCAGCAGCCCAGCTTGGCAGGCAAGTGAAAAACTGTTTTTT.